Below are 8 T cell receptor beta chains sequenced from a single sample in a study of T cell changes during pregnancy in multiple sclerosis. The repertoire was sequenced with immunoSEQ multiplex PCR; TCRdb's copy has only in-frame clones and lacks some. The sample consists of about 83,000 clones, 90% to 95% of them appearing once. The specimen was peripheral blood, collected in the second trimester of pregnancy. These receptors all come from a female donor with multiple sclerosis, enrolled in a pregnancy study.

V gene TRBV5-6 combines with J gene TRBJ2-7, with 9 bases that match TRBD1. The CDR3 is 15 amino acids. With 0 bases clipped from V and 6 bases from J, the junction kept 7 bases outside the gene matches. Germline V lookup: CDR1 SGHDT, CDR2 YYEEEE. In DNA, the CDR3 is TGTGCCAGCAGCTTGGCCCGGGACAGGGTAGCCGAGCAGTACTTC. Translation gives CASSLARDRVAEQYF. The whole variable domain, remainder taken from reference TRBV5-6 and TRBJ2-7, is DAGVTQSPTHLIKTRGQQVTLRCSPKSGHDTVSWYQQALGQGPQFIFQYYEEEERQRGNFPDRFSGHQFPNYSSELNVNALLLGDSALYLCASSLARDRVAEQYFGPGTRLTVT.

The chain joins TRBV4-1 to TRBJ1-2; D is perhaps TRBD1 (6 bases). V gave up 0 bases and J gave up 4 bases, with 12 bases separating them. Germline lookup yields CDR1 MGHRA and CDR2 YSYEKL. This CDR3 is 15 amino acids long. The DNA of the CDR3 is TGCGCCAGCAGCCAAGACGACAGGACTAGCTATGGCTACACCTTC. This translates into CASSQDDRTSYGYTF.

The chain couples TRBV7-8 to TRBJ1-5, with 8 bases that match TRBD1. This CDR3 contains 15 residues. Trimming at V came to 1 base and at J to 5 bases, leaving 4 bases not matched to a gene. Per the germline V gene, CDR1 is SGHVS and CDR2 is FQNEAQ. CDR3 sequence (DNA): TGTGCCAGCAGCTTAGTTTCAGGGGGCCATCAGCCCCAGCATTTT. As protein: CASSLVSGGHQPQHF.

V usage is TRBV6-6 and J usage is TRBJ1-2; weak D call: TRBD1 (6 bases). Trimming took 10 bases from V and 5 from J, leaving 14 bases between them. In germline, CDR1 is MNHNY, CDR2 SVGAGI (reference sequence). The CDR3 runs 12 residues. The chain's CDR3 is CATSGQQYGYTF. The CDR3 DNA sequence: TGTGCCACCTCAGGACAGCAATATGGCTACACCTTC.

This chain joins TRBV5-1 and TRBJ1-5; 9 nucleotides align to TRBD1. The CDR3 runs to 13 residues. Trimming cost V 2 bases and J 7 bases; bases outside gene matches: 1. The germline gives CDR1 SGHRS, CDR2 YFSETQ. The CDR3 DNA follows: TGCGCCAGCAGCTTACAGGGGGCACAGCCCCAGCATTTT. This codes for CASSLQGAQPQHF.

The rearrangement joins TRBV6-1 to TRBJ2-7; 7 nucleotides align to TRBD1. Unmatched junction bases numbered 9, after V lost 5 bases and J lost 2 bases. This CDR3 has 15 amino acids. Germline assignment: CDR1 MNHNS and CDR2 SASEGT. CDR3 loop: CASSFAGTETYEQYF. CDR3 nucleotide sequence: TGTGCCAGCAGTTTCGCCGGGACAGAAACCTACGAGCAGTACTTC.

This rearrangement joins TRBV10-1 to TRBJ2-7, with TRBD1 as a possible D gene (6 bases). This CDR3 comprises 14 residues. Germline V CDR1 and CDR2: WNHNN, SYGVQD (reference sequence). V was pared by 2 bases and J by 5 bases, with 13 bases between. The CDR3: CASSENGGHHEQYF. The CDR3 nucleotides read TGCGCCAGCAGTGAGAATGGGGGACACCACGAGCAGTACTTC.

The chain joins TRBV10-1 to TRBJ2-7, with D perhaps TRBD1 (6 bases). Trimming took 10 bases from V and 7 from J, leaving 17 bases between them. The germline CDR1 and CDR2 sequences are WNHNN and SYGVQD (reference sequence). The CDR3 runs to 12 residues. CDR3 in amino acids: CANLGQTREQYF. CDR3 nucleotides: TGCGCCAACCTTGGACAGACTCGGGAGCAGTACTTC.